Below, 5 T cell receptor beta chains from the same sample are listed, as sequenced in a study of early T cells in non-severe SARS-CoV-2 infection. From the 5' RACE reads, TCRdb called clonotypes with MiXCR, one entry per CDR3 protein. The sample holds about 35,000 distinct CDR3 sequences, roughly 7.9% seen once. The sequencing used whole blood, collected at baseline. The receptors were sampled from an adult who was a healthcare worker with PCR-confirmed SARS-CoV-2 infection or an uninfected control (not recorded which).

This sequence joins TRBV10-3 and TRBJ2-7; the match to TRBD1 covers 7 bases. The CDR3 contains 13 residues. V lost 8 bases and J lost 5; bases outside the gene matches: 9. Germline assignment: CDR1 ENHRY and CDR2 SYGVKD. The CDR3 spells CAIGETGIDEQYF. The CDR3 DNA is TGTGCCATCGGCGAGACAGGGATCGACGAGCAGTACTTC.

This clonotype was found a few times. The V call is TRBV12-3 or TRBV12-4, the J call TRBJ2-3; D unclear. With 6 bases removed from V and 3 bases from J, the gap between germline ends came to 13 bases. This CDR3 is 14 amino acids long. DNA for the CDR3: TGTGCCAGCAGGCAAGCTGGAGCGACAGATACGCAGTATTTT. Residues: CASRQAGATDTQYF.

Many counts were recorded for this clonotype. The chain couples TRBV6-5 to TRBJ2-2; unclear D gene. The germline gives CDR1 MNHEY, CDR2 SVGAGI. The CDR3 is 15 residues long. V was trimmed by 5 bases and J by 2 bases, leaving 12 bases between them. The CDR3 protein is CASSPSWGNTGELFF. In DNA, the CDR3 is TGTGCCAGCAGTCCGTCCTGGGGAAACACCGGGGAGCTGTTTTTT.

This clonotype has only a few counts. The chain is built from TRBV7-9 and TRBJ1-1, with TRBD1 as a possible D gene (5 bases). Germline CDR1 is SEHNR and CDR2 is FQNEAQ (reference sequence). The germline V and J ends were trimmed by 5 bases and 1 base, with 8 bases remaining between them. The CDR3 length is 13 residues. The CDR3 sequence: CASSRDANTEAFF. CDR3 in DNA: TGTGCCAGCAGCCGGGACGCGAACACTGAAGCTTTCTTT.

Ten or more counts support this clonotype. The J gene is TRBJ2-3, the V gene TRBV3-1, with D hard to call. The CDR3 loop spans 12 amino acids. V was pared by 6 bases and J by 3 bases, with 7 bases between. Germline loops: CDR1 LGHDT, CDR2 YNNKEL (reference sequence). The CDR3 reads CASRGLTDTQYF. The CDR3 DNA follows: TGTGCCAGCAGGGGCCTTACAGATACGCAGTATTTT.